This paragraph reports one T cell receptor beta chain. In the authors' methods: Scientists estimated how many nucleated cells there were by amplifying reference gene primers. The assay was immunoSEQ multiplex PCR, and TCRdb's table has in-frame clones only and misses some. The V and J calls and clone size were taken over from that table, and D and trimming were inferred from the DNA. This table holds fewer than 350,000 clones, around nine tenths found once. This sample stems from a study of blood T cell repertoires in COVID-19. Study information: Sources were T cells, B-cell-depleted T cells, or PBMCs; the material itself was cDNA or gDNA.

The CDR3 is 13 residues long. Trimming took off 0 bases at V and 4 bases at J, with 5 bases between the two ends. CDR1 SGHNT and CDR2 YYREEE come from the germline V gene (reference sequence). The sequencing input was peripheral blood. The receptor was derived from a woman aged 25 to 39 with COVID-19, enrolled during active disease. The chain combines TRBV5-4 with TRBJ2-1; D gene uncertain. The CDR3 sequence is CASSLVSYNEQFF. The CDR3 region has the DNA TGTGCCAGCAGCTTGGTCTCGTACAATGAGCAGTTCTTC.